The clone carrying this T cell receptor (beta chain) was seen more than once but under ten times. No antigen is known for it. The data derive from a study of beta chain features in type 1 diabetes. Study results and limitations: There was a moderate but significant shortening of TCRB CDR3s in all four CD4+ subsets of Type 1 diabetes patients.

Trimming removed 4 bases from V and 3 bases from J, with 7 bases in between. The CDR3 sequence is 11 residues long. Germline CDR1 is GTSNPN and CDR2 is SVGIG (reference sequence). Cells sorted by CD45RO/CCR7/CD25/CD127/CD95/CD27 comprised CD4+ naive, central memory, regulatory and stem cell-like memory cells. Expressed TCRB transcripts were sequenced because the entire RNA isolate underwent reverse transcription. Sequenced naive, central memory and regulatory T cell samples produced an average of about 3.57 million reads. Using immunoSEQ multiplex PCR, the repertoire was profiled, and TCRdb retains in-frame clones only, with some absent. The sample comprises 150,000 to 200,000 clones, about 63% of which are singletons, and about 0.091% rests with the top ten.

The chain couples TRBV30 to TRBJ2-7; D call uncertain. The sample consisted of naive CD4+ T cells from blood. The source of this sequence is a young man with type 1 diabetes. The CDR3 region has the DNA TGTGCCTGGATGGGCAGCTACGAGCAGTACTTC. It codes for CAWMGSYEQYF.